This T cell receptor (beta chain) was obtained from a study of T cell responses to AZD1222 COVID-19 vaccine. This clone is a singleton in its sample. The V gene's germline CDR1 is SGHTA and CDR2 FQGTGA. V shed 2 bases, J shed 5 bases, and the junction held 12 bases outside the gene matches. CDR3 length: 17 residues. TCRdb's copy holds only in-frame clones and misses some; the assay was immunoSEQ multiplex PCR. The sample holds around 75,000 clones, about 88% seen once. The input for sequencing was peripheral blood, taken on day 0 of AZD1222 vaccination. The rearrangement uses TRBV7-3 and TRBJ2-3; 8 nucleotides agree with TRBD1. The TCR originated in an adult in good health. The CDR3 bases are TGTGCCAGCAGCTTACAGGGGGCAGGGGGAAATTTAGATACGCAGTATTTT. Its translation is CASSLQGAGGNLDTQYF.